This note documents a single T cell receptor beta chain sequence. Its antigen is not yet known. No base quality values were provided; no much bigger clone lies one nucleotide off. From its cysteine to its phenylalanine, the CDR3 spans 14 amino acids. Only the CDR3 part of the read is kept: 42 bases, read in frame from the first base. The trim is 4 bases for V and 0 bases for J, with a gap of 8 bases between the germline ends. Taken from the germline V gene, the CDR1 and CDR2 loops are SGDLS and YYNGEE. The library was obtained by the immunoSEQ multiplex PCR assay. For the multiplex PCR, a mixture combining 60 forward primers for TCR Vbeta segments and 13 reverse primers for TCR Jbeta segments was used. The CDR3 region of rearranged TCR beta genes was amplified from genomic DNA with a multiplex PCR assay. On the Illumina HiSeq System, the amplified TCR beta libraries were sequenced as 87-base-pair reads. Processing in the source paper ran as follows. Across the roughly 640 repertoires, a later analysis counted tens of millions of unique TCR beta chains, 9.5 million to 12 million of which were shared by at least two donors. To remove PCR and sequencing errors, raw reads were error-corrected and collapsed into unique sequences using a nearest-neighbor algorithm that merged closely related sequences. Alignment of CDR3 sequences to IMGT reference sequences was used to assign V, D and J gene segments. For a sequence to be retained, a match of at least six nucleotides to both a V gene segment and a J gene segment was required. A rearrangement counted as productive if the CDR3 had no stop codons and remained in frame with V and J, and every other rearrangement counted as non-productive. Following IMGT convention, CDR3 was defined as the stretch from the second conserved V-encoded cysteine up to the conserved J-encoded phenylalanine. The earlier analysis of 587 of the donors excluded sequences that lacked an unambiguous match to a single V gene segment. In an earlier analysis of approximately 610 of the donors, V segments were called functional above 56.7% productive rearrangements and were called segregating when the between-donor standard deviation exceeded 5%. A statistical classification framework was built to diagnose cytomegalovirus status from the catalog of TCR beta chain sequences. In a later analysis, V and J genes were assigned by comparing TCR nucleotide sequences against IMGT/GENE-DB human TR gene sequences. The TCRdist pipeline was used in a later analysis to assign CDR3 sequences and most-parsimonious VDJ recombination scenarios. In a later analysis, each TCR beta chain was defined by its CDR3 amino acid sequence together with its V-gene family, and reads without a unique V-gene family were excluded. As a way to deal with suspected cross-contamination and a sequencing artifact, a later analysis dropped hundreds of nucleotide sequences that were highly shared and had low generation probability. In a later analysis, a clonal expansion index was calculated for each public chain from normalized within-repertoire ranks of inferred template counts. In a later analysis, generation probabilities were computed with a VDJ recombination model fitted to out-of-frame rearrangements, and the resulting probabilities were checked against IGoR. In a later analysis, hypergeometric tests were used to score TCR-TCR, TCR-HLA and TCR-CMV co-occurrence, with a repertoire-size bias correction applied to TCR pairs. In a later analysis, false discovery rates were estimated by permuting HLA or CMV assignments 20 times. In a later analysis, co-occurring TCRs were grouped using DBSCAN, and TCRdist sequence similarity was added for clustering within HLA-allele-positive subsets. Repertoires with fewer than 30,000 or more than 120,000 public chains, plus five repertoires with anomalous nucleotide sharing, were excluded from co-occurrence clustering. Sourced from immuneACCESS, this table was stored by TCRdb with only in-frame sequences that have V and J called. A share of the clones is absent; for the studies checked, an unresolved V gene accounts for under half, and the remainder has no known explanation. D and trimming come from the DNA, and the V and J calls and clone size come from that table. The sample table contains 150,000 to 200,000 clones; only one count was recorded for over 70% of them. Clones ranked in the top ten supply approximately 1.5% of the sample.

In total, just over 650 healthy bone marrow donors made up the cohort. At the time of sampling, all cohort members were nominally healthy, though unrecorded immune exposures were likely present. The donor tested CMV seropositive, placing the donor among the approximately 290 seropositive members of the cohort. Each donor provided a peripheral blood sample, and peripheral blood mononuclear cells were used for TCR beta sequencing. Genomic DNA was extracted from the blood cell samples with the Qiagen DNeasy Blood Extraction Kit. The data belong to a study of cytomegalovirus exposure and HLA in healthy donors (dated by TCRdb to the late 2010s). Context from the whole study: An earlier analysis of several hundred of the donors reported 250 to 300 Gb of sequence data and 117 million unique TCR beta sequences from 150 million to 200 million T cells. About 280 gigabases of sequencing data and 91 million or so unique TCR sequences made up an early release that covered some 640 HLA-typed donors. Among the roughly 370 genotyped donors, more than 70% belonged to the genetic ancestry cluster associated with self-reported Caucasian donors. The study was designed to test whether signatures of past pathogen exposure could be identified by cataloging public T cell receptors. The study used immunosequencing to profile the T cell repertoires of 666 subjects and linked those repertoires to cytomegalovirus serostatus. Along with the approximately 620-subject first cohort, a separate validation cohort of 120 different subjects was used. To predict cytomegalovirus infection status, the study combined high-throughput TCR immunosequencing, statistical association of individual TCRs with disease status, and machine learning. A later analysis re-analyzed previously published TCR beta repertoires from roughly 600 donors and added high-resolution HLA genotyping to study TCR occurrence patterns. In the later analysis, no new phenotypic data were used to find candidate immune exposures; instead, reliance was placed on TCR beta sequences and their occurrence across donors. To decide whether each TCR beta V gene segment behaved as functional or pseudogenic, an earlier analysis of fewer than 750 of the donors relied on high-throughput TCR beta sequencing. Donor age, sex, ethnicity and CMV serostatus were compiled together with the repertoire data. A later genetic analysis took genome-wide SNP genotypes for about 55% of the roughly 700 donors and used that subset as a discovery cohort. All discovery cohort repertoires had been generated on a single sequencing platform. HLA typing included class I and class II loci at four-digit resolution. The number of typed donors differed by locus: roughly 629-640 for A, B, C, DRB1 and DQB1; some 540 for DQA1; around 610 for DPA1; and about 450 for DPB1. Because of strong linkage in the cohort, roughly five DR-DQ haplotypes were treated as single units for association and clustering. Across around 400 genotyped donors of the cohort, an average of roughly 200,000 unique TCR beta nucleotide sequences per donor were sequenced, and roughly a sixth of those sequences were non-productive.

Findings and caveats that apply to the study as a whole: According to a later genetic analysis, donors in an Asian-associated ancestry cluster had fewer N-insertions in productive TCRs than the roughly 670-donor mean. The authors suggested that the approach could potentially be extended to other disease states and immunological phenotypes. A cluster of highly shared sequence variants was judged likely to be a technical artifact of the sequencing pipeline. Correlated functional status among segregating V segments might reflect linkage disequilibrium, but an unknown experimental factor could not be ruled out. Assigning TCR associations to individual alleles was difficult when HLA alleles, especially DR and DQ, strongly co-occurred. A later analysis associated 15,000 to 20,000 TCR beta sequences with specific HLA alleles at a false discovery rate of 0.05. In both the original and validation cohorts, the classifier was reported to diagnose cytomegalovirus status with high specificity and sensitivity. The study listed 150 to 200 TCR beta chains as associated with cytomegalovirus. V-gene and J-gene trimming of TCR beta chains was associated with a missense DCLRE1C variant in a later genetic analysis, and the association was replicated in an independent cohort. The presence/absence analyses assumed that sequencing depth was roughly uniform across donors, and that assumption may not be true. Compared with equally common non-associated chains, HLA-associated TCR beta chains in a later analysis were more clonally expanded and had lower generation probabilities. In vitro tests confirmed that a few of the cytomegalovirus-associated TCR beta chains recognize cytomegalovirus antigens. Some IMGT-functional V segments, including TRBV6-2 and TRBV6-3, could not be told apart with the 87-base-pair reads, so those segments were excluded. Most CMV-associated TCR beta chains appeared to be HLA-restricted in a later analysis, and the HLA associations seemed to be driven largely by CMV exposure. The only immune exposure information available for the cohort was CMV serostatus. Because HLA typing was unavailable for some donors at each locus, only the typed subset was used in association tests. In a later analysis, the rate of TCR association differed among HLA loci, with DRB1 alleles having the most associated TCRs and HLA-C alleles having the fewest. Broadly in line with IMGT annotations, most TCR beta V segments showed up in productive rearrangements about 87% or about 30% of the time in an earlier analysis of about 500 of the donors. A further reported finding was that TCR beta sequences accurately predicted the HLA-A and HLA-B alleles for most subjects in the first cohort. Most TCR sequences were observed very rarely across donors, whereas some public TCRs were present in many individuals. A later analysis reported that several top co-occurrence clusters appeared linked to parvovirus B19, influenza, CMV and Epstein-Barr virus. The cohort was sequenced for TCR beta chains only, and without alpha or paired-chain data the features that could be detected were limited. Roughly 17 rarely observed V segments, including chromosome 9 orphons, were excluded from the earlier analysis of just under 600 of the donors because counts were too low.

In this chain, TRBV9 is recombined with TRBJ2-1; the D region possibly corresponds to TRBD2 (6 bases align). Sequenced: PBMCs. The clonotype originates from a woman in her thirties in good health and CMV-seropositive. The DNA reads TGTGCCAGCAGCCTCGGGGGCTCCTACAATGAGCAGTTCTTC. Its protein is CASSLGGSYNEQFF.